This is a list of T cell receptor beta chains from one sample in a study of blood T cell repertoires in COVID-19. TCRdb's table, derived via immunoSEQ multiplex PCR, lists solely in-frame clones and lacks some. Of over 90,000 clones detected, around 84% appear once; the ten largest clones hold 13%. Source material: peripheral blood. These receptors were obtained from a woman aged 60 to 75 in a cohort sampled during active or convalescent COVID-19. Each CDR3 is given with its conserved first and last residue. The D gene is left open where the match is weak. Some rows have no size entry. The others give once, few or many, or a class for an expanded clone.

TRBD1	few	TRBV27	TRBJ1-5	CASSHRGGGNQPQHF	TGTGCCAGCAGTCACAGGGGTGGGGGAAATCAGCCCCAGCATTTT
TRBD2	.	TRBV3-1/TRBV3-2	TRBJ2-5	CASSQDALAGGQTQYF	TGTGCCAGCAGCCAAGATGCGCTAGCGGGGGGTCAGACCCAGTACTTC
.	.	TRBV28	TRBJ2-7	CASMDSLVSEQYF	TGTGCCAGCATGGACTCCCTTGTCTCCGAGCAGTACTTC
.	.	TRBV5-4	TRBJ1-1	CASSRGSSVDTEAFF	TGTGCCAGCAGCCGAGGGAGTAGTGTTGACACTGAAGCTTTCTTT
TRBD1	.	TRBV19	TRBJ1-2	CASSPDRRGGYTF	TGTGCCAGTAGTCCGGACAGGAGGGGAGGCTACACCTTC
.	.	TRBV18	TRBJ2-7	CASSPLSVYEQYF	TGTGCCAGCTCACCCCTATCCGTTTACGAGCAGTACTTC
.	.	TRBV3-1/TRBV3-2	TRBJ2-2	CASSPRENTGELFF	TGTGCCAGCAGCCCTCGGGAAAACACCGGGGAGCTGTTTTTT
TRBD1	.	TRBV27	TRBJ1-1	CASSRQRTYQQGARTEAFF	TGTGCCAGCAGTCGCCAAAGGACATACCAACAGGGGGCGCGGACTGAAGCTTTCTTT
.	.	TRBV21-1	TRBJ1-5	CASSIERPTHLLSNQPQHF	TGTGCCAGCAGCATAGAGAGGCCGACTCACCTTCTTAGCAATCAGCCCCAGCATTTT
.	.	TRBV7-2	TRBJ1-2	CASSLSRSGYTF	TGTGCCAGCAGCTTAAGTCGGAGCGGCTACACCTTC
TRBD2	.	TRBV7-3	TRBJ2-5	CASSRTSGASETQYF	TGTGCCAGCAGCCGGACTAGCGGGGCGTCGGAGACCCAGTACTTC
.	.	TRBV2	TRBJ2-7	CASSDRGFIYEQYF	TGTGCCAGCAGTGATCGGGGATTCATCTACGAGCAGTACTTC
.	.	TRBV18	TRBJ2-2	CASSPRGNTGELFF	TGTGCCAGCTCACCCCGGGGGAACACCGGGGAGCTGTTTTTT
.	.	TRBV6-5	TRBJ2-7	CASSLTDWRTYEQYF	TGTGCCAGCAGCCTAACCGACTGGAGAACCTACGAGCAGTACTTC
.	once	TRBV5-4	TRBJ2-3	CASSSDFTSTDTQYF	TGTGCCAGCAGCTCTGACTTCACTAGCACAGATACGCAGTATTTT
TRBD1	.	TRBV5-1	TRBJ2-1	CASSLGWTGSIYEQFF	TGCGCCAGCAGCCTGGGGTGGACAGGGTCTATCTATGAGCAGTTCTTC
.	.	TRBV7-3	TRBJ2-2	CASSWGRERGGELFF	TGTGCCAGCAGCTGGGGACGGGAGCGAGGCGGGGAGCTGTTTTTT
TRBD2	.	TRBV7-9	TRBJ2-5	CASSRGTIQETQYF	TGTGCCAGCAGCCGAGGGACTATACAAGAGACCCAGTACTTC
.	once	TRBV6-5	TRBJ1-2	CASSRRLGYGYTF	TGTGCCAGCAGTCGGAGATTGGGCTATGGCTACACCTTC
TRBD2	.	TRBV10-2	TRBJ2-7	CASSRGGRDLTYEQYF	TGCGCCAGCAGCCGGGGGGGGCGGGACTTGACCTACGAGCAGTACTTC
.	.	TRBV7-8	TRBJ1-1	CASSLFRETAEAFF	TGTGCCAGCAGCTTATTCAGGGAAACCGCTGAAGCTTTCTTT
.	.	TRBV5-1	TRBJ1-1	CASSLYPRAGTEAFF	TGCGCCAGCAGCTTGTATCCCAGGGCCGGGACTGAAGCTTTCTTT
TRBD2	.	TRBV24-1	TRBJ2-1	CATSADESGVSSYNEQFF	TGTGCCACCAGCGCCGATGAGAGCGGGGTTAGCTCCTACAATGAGCAGTTCTTC
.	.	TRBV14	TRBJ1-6	CASSQDLNNSPLHF	TGTGCCAGCAGCCAAGATCTTAATAATTCACCCCTCCACTTT
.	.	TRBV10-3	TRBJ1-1	CAISESPAGAFF	TGTGCCATCAGTGAGTCGCCGGCGGGTGCTTTCTTT
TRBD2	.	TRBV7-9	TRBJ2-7	CASSPILAGVSYEQYF	TGTGCCAGCAGCCCTATACTAGCGGGAGTCTCCTACGAGCAGTACTTC
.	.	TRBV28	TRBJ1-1	CASSFRGGNTEAFF	TGTGCCAGCAGTTTCCGGGGGGGGAACACTGAAGCTTTCTTT
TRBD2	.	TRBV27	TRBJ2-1	CASSLRLAIDSSYNEQFF	TGTGCCAGCAGTTTGAGACTAGCGATTGATAGCTCCTACAATGAGCAGTTCTTC
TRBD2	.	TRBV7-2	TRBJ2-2	CASSPQALAVNGELFF	TGTGCCAGCAGCCCTCAGGCACTAGCGGTTAACGGGGAGCTGTTTTTT
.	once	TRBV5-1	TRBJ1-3	CASSLSGSLGTIYF	TGCGCCAGCAGCTTGTCCGGGAGTTTGGGGACCATATATTTT
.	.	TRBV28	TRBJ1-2	CASSPPRTRVKLANYGYTF	TGTGCCAGCAGCCCTCCCAGGACCCGCGTTAAACTAGCTAACTATGGCTACACCTTC
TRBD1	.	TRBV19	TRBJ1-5	CATSNRDRGDNQPQHF	TGTGCCACCTCTAACCGGGACAGGGGTGACAATCAGCCCCAGCATTTT
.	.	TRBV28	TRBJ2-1	CASRGEGDYNEQFF	TGTGCCAGCAGAGGGGAAGGGGACTACAATGAGCAGTTCTTC
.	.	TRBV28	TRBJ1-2	CASSSEIGGYTF	TGTGCCAGCAGTTCCGAAATCGGGGGCTACACCTTC
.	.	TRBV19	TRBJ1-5	CASSIVQDSNQPQHF	TGTGCCAGTAGTATAGTGCAGGATAGCAATCAGCCCCAGCATTTT
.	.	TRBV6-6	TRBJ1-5	CASSYSGSGQPQHF	TGTGCCAGCAGTTACTCAGGGAGCGGTCAGCCCCAGCATTTT
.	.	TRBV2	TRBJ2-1	CASKAGRAAYNEQFF	TGTGCCAGCAAGGCCGGCAGGGCGGCGTACAATGAGCAGTTCTTC
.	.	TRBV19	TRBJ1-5	CASSIRAGRGSNQPQHF	TGTGCCAGTAGTATACGGGCGGGGAGGGGAAGCAATCAGCCCCAGCATTTT
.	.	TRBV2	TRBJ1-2	CASRIQSTNYGYTF	TGTGCCAGCAGAATACAGAGCACTAACTATGGCTACACCTTC
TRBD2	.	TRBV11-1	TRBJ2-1	CASSPWASGRYEQFF	TGTGCCAGCAGCCCATGGGCTAGCGGGAGGTATGAGCAGTTCTTC
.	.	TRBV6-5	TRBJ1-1	CASTRQTNTEAFF	TGTGCCAGCACAAGACAGACGAACACTGAAGCTTTCTTT
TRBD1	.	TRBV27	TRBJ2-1	CASSLLDRGYEQFF	TGTGCCAGCAGTTTACTCGACAGGGGCTATGAGCAGTTCTTC
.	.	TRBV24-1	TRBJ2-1	CATGQNNEQFF	TGTGCCACCGGACAGAACAATGAGCAGTTCTTC
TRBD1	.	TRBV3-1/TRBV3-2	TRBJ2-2	CASSTQSTGRTGELFF	TGTGCCAGCAGCACTCAATCGACAGGGCGTACCGGGGAGCTGTTTTTT
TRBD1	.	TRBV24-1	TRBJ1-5	CATSAVDRGAQHF	TGTGCCACCAGTGCAGTCGACAGGGGAGCCCAGCATTTT
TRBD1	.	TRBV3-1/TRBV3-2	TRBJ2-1	CASSRGTDYNEQFF	TGTGCCAGCAGCCGAGGGACAGACTACAATGAGCAGTTCTTC
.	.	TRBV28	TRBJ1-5	CASSLLAGVNQPQHF	TGTGCCAGCAGTTTATTAGCAGGGGTCAATCAGCCCCAGCATTTT
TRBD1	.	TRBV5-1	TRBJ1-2	CASSWNRGGYTF	TGCGCCAGCAGCTGGAACAGGGGTGGCTACACCTTC
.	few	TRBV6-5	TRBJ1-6	CASSRLQAYNSPLHF	TGTGCCAGCAGTCGGCTACAGGCCTATAATTCACCCCTCCACTTT
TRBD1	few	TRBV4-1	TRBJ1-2	CASSQEGQGRGKFDGYTF	TGCGCCAGCAGCCAAGAGGGACAGGGGAGGGGTAAGTTCGACGGCTACACCTTC
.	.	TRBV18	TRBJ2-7	CASSPPTGSGEQYF	TGTGCCAGCTCACCCCCCACAGGGTCCGGGGAGCAGTACTTC